The clone carrying this T cell receptor (beta chain) has just a few counts. Individuals drawn from under 30 US areas were about 18 to 100 years old. The table came from immunoSEQ multiplex PCR; TCRdb's copy has only in-frame clones and leaves some out. The repertoire holds around 260,000 clones, with about 86% as singletons. The data originate from a study of blood T cell repertoires in COVID-19. Germline V CDR1 and CDR2: MNHEY, SMNVEV (reference sequence). CDR3 length equals 15 residues. V gave up 4 bases and J gave up 0 bases, with 10 bases separating them. Input material: PBMCs or T cells enriched from blood (not recorded which). The origin of this receptor is a young man with acute COVID-19. The rearrangement uses TRBV27 and TRBJ2-4; D is unresolved. The CDR3 sequence is CASSSPGLAKNIQYF. Here the CDR3 DNA reads TGTGCCAGCAGTTCCCCGGGTTTAGCCAAAAACATTCAGTACTTC.